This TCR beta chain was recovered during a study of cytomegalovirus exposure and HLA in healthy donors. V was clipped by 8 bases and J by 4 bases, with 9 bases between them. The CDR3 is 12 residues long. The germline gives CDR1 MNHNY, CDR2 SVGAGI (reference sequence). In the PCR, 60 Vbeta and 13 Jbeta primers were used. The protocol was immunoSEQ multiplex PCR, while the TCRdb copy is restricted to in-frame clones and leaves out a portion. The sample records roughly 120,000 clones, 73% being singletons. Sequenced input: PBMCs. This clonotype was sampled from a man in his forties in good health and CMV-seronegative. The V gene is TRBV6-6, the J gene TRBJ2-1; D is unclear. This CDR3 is CASLRRYNEQFF. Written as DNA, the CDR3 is TGTGCCAGCCTTCGCCGGTACAATGAGCAGTTCTTC.